This TCR beta chain was sequenced during a study of CD8 T cells in ankylosing spondylitis (dated by TCRdb to the late 2010s). Regarding the research as a whole: The study profiled T cell receptor beta repertoires in healthy donors and ankylosing spondylitis patients to find disease-linked TCR variants. Peripheral blood samples were taken, and synovial fluid was additionally collected from ankylosing spondylitis patients. The whole study cohort included over 85 healthy donors and 25 or so ankylosing spondylitis patients.

Broader findings and caveats from the paper: Some motif variants had previously been reported in the synovial fluid and blood of reactive arthritis patients, which suggests shared mechanisms of disease initiation. According to the report, matched synovial fluid samples from ankylosing spondylitis patients were significantly enriched for the disease-linked clones. Blood from ankylosing spondylitis patients appeared to be characterized by a TCR beta motif composed of about 8 highly homologous amino acid variants. The disease-linked clones had a CD8+ phenotype and were found at relatively low frequencies in peripheral blood.

Sequencing was carried out with an Illumina HiSeq 2500. Quantitative 5'-RACE with molecular barcodes was used to prepare TCR beta libraries. The original pipeline was this. Disease-linked TCR variants were identified with a new computational method built on a probabilistic model of VDJ rearrangement. TCRdb reworked the public reads: Q25 trimming with fastp, MiXCR clone assembly, productive beta chains retained. Entries are consolidated by CDR3 protein sequence, retaining the most common genes and DNA. The V and J calls and clone size come from TCRdb's table, not from the authors' own analysis. This sample comprises around 300,000 distinct CDR3 sequences, about 14% of them detected only once. Together, the top ten hold 1.1% of the sample. The table lists this clonotype with a few counts. Its antigen specificity is not known. No much larger clonotype is one base removed from it; base qualities were not supplied.

CDR1 and CDR2 are drawn from the germline V gene: MNHEY, SVGEGT. The CDR3 holds 14 amino acids from the cysteine to the phenylalanine. Only CDR3 DNA is held: 42 bases, read in frame from base 1. Cut back by 2 bases and 3 bases, the V and J ends lie 7 bases apart. Sequenced sample: blood, either unsorted or a sorted T cell fraction (not recorded which). The TCR sequence derives from a male donor with ankylosing spondylitis or in good health (not recorded which). The V gene is TRBV6-2 or TRBV6-3 and the J gene is TRBJ2-2; confidence is insufficient to name the D gene. The CDR3 reads CASSYGVDTGELFF. In nucleotides, the sequence is TGTGCCAGCAGTTACGGCGTAGACACCGGGGAGCTGTTTTTT.